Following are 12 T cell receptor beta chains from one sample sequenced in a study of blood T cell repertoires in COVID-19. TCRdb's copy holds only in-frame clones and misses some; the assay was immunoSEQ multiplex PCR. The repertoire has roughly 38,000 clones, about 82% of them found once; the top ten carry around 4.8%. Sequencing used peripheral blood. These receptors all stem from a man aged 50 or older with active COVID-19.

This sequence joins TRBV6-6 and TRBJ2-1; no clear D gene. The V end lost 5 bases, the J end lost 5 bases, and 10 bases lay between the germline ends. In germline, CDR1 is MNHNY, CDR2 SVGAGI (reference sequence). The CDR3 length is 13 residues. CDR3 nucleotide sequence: TGTGCCAGCAGTCCACAGACCCACAATGAGCAGTTCTTC. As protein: CASSPQTHNEQFF.

The CDR3 reads CASSPIDRDLTF. CDR3 nucleotides: TGTGCCAGCAGTCCCATAGACAGGGATCTCACCTTC. This chain joins TRBV27 and TRBJ1-2; 7 nucleotides line up with TRBD1. Looked up from germline, CDR1 is MNHEY and CDR2 is SMNVEV (reference sequence). The CDR3 extends over 12 amino acids. After removal of 5 bases from V and 13 bases from J, the junction contained 10 bases not matched to a gene.

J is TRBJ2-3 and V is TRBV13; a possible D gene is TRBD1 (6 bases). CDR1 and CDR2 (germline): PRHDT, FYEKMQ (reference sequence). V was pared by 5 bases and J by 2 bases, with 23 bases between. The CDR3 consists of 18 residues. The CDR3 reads CASSQTDRIDHNTDTQYF. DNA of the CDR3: TGTGCCAGCAGCCAAACAGACAGGATCGACCATAACACAGATACGCAGTATTTT.

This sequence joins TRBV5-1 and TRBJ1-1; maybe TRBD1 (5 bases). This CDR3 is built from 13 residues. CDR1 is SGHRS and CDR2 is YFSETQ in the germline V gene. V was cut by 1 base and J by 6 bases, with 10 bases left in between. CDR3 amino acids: CASSLPGKAEAFF. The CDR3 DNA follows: TGCGCCAGCAGCTTGCCAGGGAAGGCTGAAGCTTTCTTT.

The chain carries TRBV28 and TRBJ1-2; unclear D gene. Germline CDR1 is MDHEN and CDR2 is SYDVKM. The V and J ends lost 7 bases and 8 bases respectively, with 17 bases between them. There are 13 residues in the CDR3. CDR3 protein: CASITPAGSGYTF. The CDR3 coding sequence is TGTGCCAGCATTACTCCGGCGGGGTCCGGCTACACCTTC.

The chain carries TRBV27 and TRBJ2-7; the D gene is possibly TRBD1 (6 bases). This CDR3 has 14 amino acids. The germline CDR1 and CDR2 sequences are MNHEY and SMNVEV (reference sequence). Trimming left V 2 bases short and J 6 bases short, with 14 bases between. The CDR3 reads CASSLVDRRGEQYF. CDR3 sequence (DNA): TGTGCCAGCAGTTTAGTGGACCGCAGGGGCGAGCAGTACTTC.

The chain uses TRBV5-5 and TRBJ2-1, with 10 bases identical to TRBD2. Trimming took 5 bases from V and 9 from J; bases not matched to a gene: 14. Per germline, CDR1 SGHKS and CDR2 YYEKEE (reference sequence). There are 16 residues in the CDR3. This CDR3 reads CASSPPGLAVGSEQFF. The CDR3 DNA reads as TGTGCCAGCAGTCCCCCCGGACTAGCGGTGGGGAGTGAGCAGTTCTTC.

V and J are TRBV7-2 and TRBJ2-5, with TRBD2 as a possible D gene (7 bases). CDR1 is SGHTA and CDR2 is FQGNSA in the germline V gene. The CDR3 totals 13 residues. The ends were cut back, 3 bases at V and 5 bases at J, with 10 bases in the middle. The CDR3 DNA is TGTGCCAGCAGCTTCGGGGGGCGGGAGACCCAGTACTTC. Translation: CASSFGGRETQYF. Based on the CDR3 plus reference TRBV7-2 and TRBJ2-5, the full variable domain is GAGVSQSPSNKVTEKGKDVELRCDPISGHTALYWYRQSLGQGLEFLIYFQGNSAPDKSGLPSDRFSAERTGGSVSTLTIQRTQQEDSAVYLCASSFGGRETQYFGPGTRLLVL.

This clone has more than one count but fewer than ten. This chain's CDR3 is CASSFIRPSGANVLTF. In nucleotides, the CDR3 is TGTGCCAGCAGTTTCATCAGGCCGTCTGGGGCCAACGTCCTGACTTTC. The gene calls are TRBV28 and TRBJ2-6, with no clear D. Looked up from germline, CDR1 is MDHEN and CDR2 is SYDVKM. The CDR3 is 16 amino acids. V was shortened by 3 bases and J by 1 base, with 10 bases between the two germline ends.

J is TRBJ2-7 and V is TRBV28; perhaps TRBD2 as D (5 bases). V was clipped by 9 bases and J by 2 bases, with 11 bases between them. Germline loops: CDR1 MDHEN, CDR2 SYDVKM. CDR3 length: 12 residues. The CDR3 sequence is CASRTGTYEQYF. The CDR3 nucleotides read TGTGCCAGTCGGACTGGTACCTACGAGCAGTACTTC.

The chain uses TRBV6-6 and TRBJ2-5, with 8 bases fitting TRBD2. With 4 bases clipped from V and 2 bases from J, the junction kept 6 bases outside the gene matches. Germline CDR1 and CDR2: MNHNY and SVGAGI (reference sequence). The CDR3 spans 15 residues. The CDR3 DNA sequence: TGTGCCAGCAGTTTCCCGGGGGGGGGTCAAGAGACCCAGTACTTC. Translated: CASSFPGGGQETQYF.

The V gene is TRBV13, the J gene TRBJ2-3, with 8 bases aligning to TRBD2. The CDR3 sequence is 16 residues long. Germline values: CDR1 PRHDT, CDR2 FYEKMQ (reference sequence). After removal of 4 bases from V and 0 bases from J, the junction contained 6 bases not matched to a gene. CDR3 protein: CASSSRGGPSTDTQYF. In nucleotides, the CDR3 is TGTGCCAGCAGCTCTCGCGGGGGGCCTAGCACAGATACGCAGTATTTT.